A single sample gave rise to the 11 T cell receptor beta chains below, sequenced in a study of OX40 agonist ivuxolimab in advanced cancers. Clones were read by immunoSEQ multiplex PCR, and TCRdb kept only the in-frame ones, dropping some. The repertoire holds around 50,000 clones, with 70% to 90% as singletons. The sample in question was CD4+ or CD8+ T cells sorted from blood, obtained in a trial of the OX40 agonist ivuxolimab. Receptors originate from an adult with an advanced solid tumor such as melanoma, head and neck, liver or kidney cancer.

The chain is built from TRBV28 and TRBJ1-5, with 8 positions matching TRBD1. This CDR3 region has 14 residues. With 7 bases clipped from V and 5 bases from J, the junction kept 7 bases outside the gene matches. CDR1 is MDHEN, CDR2 SYDVKM, per germline. The CDR3 spells CASNLQGGDQPQHF. CDR3 DNA: TGTGCCAGCAACTTACAGGGGGGAGATCAGCCCCAGCATTTT.

CDR3 amino acids: CAWSPSYTEAFF. The CDR3 DNA sequence: TGTGCCTGGAGTCCCTCGTACACTGAAGCTTTCTTT. This chain connects TRBV30 to TRBJ1-1; no firm D call. Trimming stripped 2 bases from V and 3 bases from J, with 7 bases between. In germline, CDR1 is GTSNPN, CDR2 SVGIG (reference sequence). The CDR3 is 12 amino acids.

As for this clone: The junction departs from germline at one end; a sequencing error may be responsible. This chain uses TRBV2 with TRBJ2-7; 7 bases are shared with TRBD2. The length of the CDR3 is 13 residues. CDR1 is SNHLY and CDR2 is FYNNEI in the germline V gene. For the CDR3, the DNA is TGTGCCGGCAGCGGGGAAAGCTCCTACGAGCAGTACTTC. Translation: CAGSGESSYEQYF.

The gene calls are TRBV29-1 and TRBJ1-1, with TRBD1 as a possible D gene (5 bases). Germline values: CDR1 SQVTM, CDR2 ANQGSEA. Trimming removed 2 bases at V and 5 bases at J, with 12 bases between. The CDR3 extends over 13 amino acids. CDR3 sequence reads: CSVESRVRTEAFF. The CDR3 nucleotides read TGCAGCGTTGAATCCAGGGTAAGGACTGAAGCTTTCTTT. The full variable domain, its missing parts supplied by reference TRBV29-1 and TRBJ1-1, is SAVISQKPSRDICQRGTSLTIQCQVDSQVTMMFWYRQQPGQSLTLIATANQGSEATYESGFVIDKFPISRPNLTFSTLTVSNMSPEDSSIYLCSVESRVRTEAFFGQGTRLTVV.

The chain uses TRBV5-1 and TRBJ2-1; 7 nucleotides match TRBD1. CDR1 SGHRS and CDR2 YFSETQ come from the germline V gene. The length of the CDR3 is 17 residues. The V and J ends lost 1 base and 5 bases, in that order; junction bases with no gene match: 12. CDR3 DNA: TGCGCCAGCAGCTTGACGGCGACAGGGTTCGGGAACAATGAGCAGTTCTTC. It specifies CASSLTATGFGNNEQFF.

This chain joins TRBV21-1 and TRBJ2-7. TRBV21-1 is a recognized pseudogene. The CDR3 totals 15 residues. As DNA, the CDR3 is TGTGCCAGCAGCAAATTCGGACCTCTATGCTACGAGCAGTACTTC. Its translation: CASSKFGPLCYEQYF.

This clone was observed once. The V gene is TRBV5-1, the J gene TRBJ1-1; D unresolved. With 1 base removed from V and 3 bases from J, the gap between germline ends came to 7 bases. The length of the CDR3 is 13 residues. The germline V gene has CDR1 SGHRS and CDR2 YFSETQ. The CDR3 DNA sequence: TGCGCCAGCAGCTTGTCGCCAGACACTGAAGCTTTCTTT. Protein: CASSLSPDTEAFF.

This chain uses TRBV29-1 with TRBJ2-5; no definite D call. Germline loops: CDR1 SQVTM, CDR2 ANQGSEA. Trimming shortened V by 0 bases and J by 8 bases, and 7 bases separated the two germline ends. This CDR3 spans 11 amino acids. The CDR3 here is CSVEDPGTQYF. The CDR3 DNA follows: TGCAGCGTTGAAGACCCCGGTACCCAGTACTTC.

This chain uses TRBV5-8 with TRBJ2-3; the match to TRBD2 covers 8 bases. The CDR3 is 15 amino acids. The V and J ends lost 4 bases and 3 bases, in that order; junction bases with no gene match: 7. Germline-derived CDR1 and CDR2 are SGHTS and YDEGEE. The CDR3 reads CASSPPGLVTDTQYF. The CDR3 DNA is TGTGCCAGCAGCCCACCGGGACTAGTGACAGATACGCAGTATTTT.

This clone was seen more than once but under ten times. V and J are TRBV29-1 and TRBJ1-1; tentatively, D is TRBD1 (5 bases). There are 13 residues in the CDR3. Germline loops: CDR1 SQVTM, CDR2 ANQGSEA. Trimming stripped 6 bases from V and 3 bases from J, with 14 bases between. The CDR3 DNA sequence: TGCAGCGTCTCAGGGAGTTGGGACACTGAAGCTTTCTTT. It yields the protein CSVSGSWDTEAFF.

The V call is TRBV28, the J call TRBJ2-2; TRBD2 aligns across 14 bases. V lost 10 bases to trimming and J lost 0 bases; unmatched junction nucleotides: 19. The CDR3 sequence is 21 residues long. Germline V lookup: CDR1 MDHEN, CDR2 SYDVKM. CDR3 amino acids: CATESGTSGGLISANTGELFF. CDR3 nucleotide sequence: TGTGCCACTGAATCCGGGACTAGCGGGGGACTCATATCCGCGAACACCGGGGAGCTGTTTTTT.